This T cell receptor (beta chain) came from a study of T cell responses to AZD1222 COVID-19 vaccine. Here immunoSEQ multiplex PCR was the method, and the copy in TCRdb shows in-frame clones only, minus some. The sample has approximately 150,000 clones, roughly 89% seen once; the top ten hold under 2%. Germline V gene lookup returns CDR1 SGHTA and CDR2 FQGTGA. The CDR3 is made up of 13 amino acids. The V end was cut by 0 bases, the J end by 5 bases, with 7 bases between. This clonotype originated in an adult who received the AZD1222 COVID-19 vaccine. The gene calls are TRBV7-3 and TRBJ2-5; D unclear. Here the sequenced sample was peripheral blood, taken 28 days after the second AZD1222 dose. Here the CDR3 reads CASSLTTLETQYF. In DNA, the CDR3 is TGTGCCAGCAGCTTAACCACGCTGGAGACCCAGTACTTC.